The sequence of this T cell receptor beta chain was determined in a study of blood T cell repertoires in COVID-19. This CDR3 is built from 15 residues. Trimming stripped 4 bases from V and 8 bases from J, with 20 bases between. The germline CDR1 and CDR2 sequences are LGHDT and YNNKEL (reference sequence). Under the authors' procedure: Reference gene primer amplification gave nucleated cell count estimates. This table comes from immunoSEQ multiplex PCR, and its TCRdb copy is limited to in-frame clones, with some not included. That table gives V, J and clone size, and the DNA gave D and trimming. The table includes 150,000 to 200,000 clones, 70% to 90% detected once. Before being deemed recovered, Cohort 3 donors had two negative PCRs, clearance, or symptom resolution.

The TCR was taken from a young woman who had recovered from COVID-19. Sequenced material: PBMCs or T cells enriched from blood (not recorded which). V is TRBV3-1 (or the pseudogene TRBV3-2) and J is TRBJ1-2; a weak D match, TRBD1 (5 bases). CDR3 residues: CASSLKRGYSGGYTF. Written as DNA, the CDR3 is TGTGCCAGCAGCCTCAAAAGGGGATATTCTGGGGGCTACACCTTC.